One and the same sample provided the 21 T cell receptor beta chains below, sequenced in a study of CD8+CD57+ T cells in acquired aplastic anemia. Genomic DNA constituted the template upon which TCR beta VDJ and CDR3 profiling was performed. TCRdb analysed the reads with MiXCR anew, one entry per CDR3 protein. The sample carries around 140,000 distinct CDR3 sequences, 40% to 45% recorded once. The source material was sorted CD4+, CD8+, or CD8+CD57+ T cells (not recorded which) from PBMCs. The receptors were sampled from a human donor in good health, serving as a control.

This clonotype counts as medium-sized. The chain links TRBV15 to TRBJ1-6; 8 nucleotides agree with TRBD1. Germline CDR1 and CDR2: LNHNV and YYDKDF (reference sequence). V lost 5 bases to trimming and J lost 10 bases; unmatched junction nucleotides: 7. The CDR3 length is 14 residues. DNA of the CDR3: TGTGCCACCAGCGGACGGACAGGGCTCTCACCCCTCCACTTT. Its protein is CATSGRTGLSPLHF.

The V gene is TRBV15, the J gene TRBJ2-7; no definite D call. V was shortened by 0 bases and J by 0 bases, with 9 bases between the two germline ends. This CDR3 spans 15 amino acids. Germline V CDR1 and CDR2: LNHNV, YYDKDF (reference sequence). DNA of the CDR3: TGTGCCACCAGCAGAGATCGGTCGAGCTCCTACGAGCAGTACTTC. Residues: CATSRDRSSSYEQYF.

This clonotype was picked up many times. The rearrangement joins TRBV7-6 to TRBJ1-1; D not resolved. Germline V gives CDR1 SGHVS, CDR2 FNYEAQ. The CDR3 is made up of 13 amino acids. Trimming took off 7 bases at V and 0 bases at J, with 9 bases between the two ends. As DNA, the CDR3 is TGTGCCAGCAAACAGTTTATGAACACTGAAGCTTTCTTT. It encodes CASKQFMNTEAFF. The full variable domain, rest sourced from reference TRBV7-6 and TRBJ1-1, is GAGVSQSPRYKVTKRGQDVALRCDPISGHVSLYWYRQALGQGPEFLTYFNYEAQQDKSGLPNDRFSAERPEGSISTLTIQRTEQRDSAMYRCASKQFMNTEAFFGQGTRLTVV.

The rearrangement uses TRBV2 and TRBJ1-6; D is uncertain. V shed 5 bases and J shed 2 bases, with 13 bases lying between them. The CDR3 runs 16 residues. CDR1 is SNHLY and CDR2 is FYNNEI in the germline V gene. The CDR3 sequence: CASSYNGVAYNSPLHF. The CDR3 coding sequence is TGTGCCAGCAGTTATAACGGGGTGGCCTATAATTCACCCCTCCACTTT.

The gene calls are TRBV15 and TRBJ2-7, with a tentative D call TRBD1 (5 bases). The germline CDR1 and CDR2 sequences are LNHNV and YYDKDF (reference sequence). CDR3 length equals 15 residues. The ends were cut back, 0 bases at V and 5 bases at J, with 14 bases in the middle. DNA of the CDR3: TGTGCCACCAGCAGAGATTCAGGGATTAACCACGAGCAGTACTTC. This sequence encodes CATSRDSGINHEQYF.

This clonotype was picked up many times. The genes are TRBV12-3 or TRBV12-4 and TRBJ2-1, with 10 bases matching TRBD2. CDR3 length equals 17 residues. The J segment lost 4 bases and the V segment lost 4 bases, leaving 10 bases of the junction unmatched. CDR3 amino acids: CASSWALTSGYYNEQFF. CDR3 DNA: TGTGCCAGCAGTTGGGCCTTGACTAGCGGGTATTACAATGAGCAGTTCTTC.

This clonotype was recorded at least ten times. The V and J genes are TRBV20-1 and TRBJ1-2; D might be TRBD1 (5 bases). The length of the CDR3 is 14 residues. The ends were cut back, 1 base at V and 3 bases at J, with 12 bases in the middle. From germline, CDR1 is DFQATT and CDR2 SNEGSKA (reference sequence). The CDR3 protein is CSARGGAEDYGYTF. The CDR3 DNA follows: TGCAGTGCTAGAGGAGGGGCGGAGGACTATGGCTACACCTTC.

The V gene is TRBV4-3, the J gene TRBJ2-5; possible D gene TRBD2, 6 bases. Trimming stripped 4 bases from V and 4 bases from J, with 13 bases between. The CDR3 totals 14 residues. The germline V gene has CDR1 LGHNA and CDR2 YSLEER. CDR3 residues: CASSRTGLSETQYF. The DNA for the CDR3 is TGCGCCAGCAGCCGTACGGGACTGTCAGAGACCCAGTACTTC.

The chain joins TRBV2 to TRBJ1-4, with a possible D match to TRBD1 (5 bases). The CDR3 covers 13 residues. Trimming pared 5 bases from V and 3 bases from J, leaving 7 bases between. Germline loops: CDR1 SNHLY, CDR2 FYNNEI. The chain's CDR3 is CASSRGPNEKLFF. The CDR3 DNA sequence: TGTGCCAGCAGTCGGGGCCCTAATGAAAAACTGTTTTTT.

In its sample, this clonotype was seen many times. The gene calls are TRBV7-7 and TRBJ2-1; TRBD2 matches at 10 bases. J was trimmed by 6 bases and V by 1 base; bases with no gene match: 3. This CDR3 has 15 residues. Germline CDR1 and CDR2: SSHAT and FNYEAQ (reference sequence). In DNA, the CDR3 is TGTGCCAGCAGCTTAGGGACTAGCGGAGCCAATGAGCAGTTCTTC. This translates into CASSLGTSGANEQFF.

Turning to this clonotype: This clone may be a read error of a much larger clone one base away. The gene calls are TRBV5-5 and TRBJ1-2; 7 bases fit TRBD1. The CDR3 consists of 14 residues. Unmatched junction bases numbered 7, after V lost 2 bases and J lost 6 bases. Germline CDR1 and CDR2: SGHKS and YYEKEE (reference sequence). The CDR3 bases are TGTGCCAGCAGCTTAGGAGACAGGGCGGATGGCTACACCTTC. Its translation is CASSLGDRADGYTF.

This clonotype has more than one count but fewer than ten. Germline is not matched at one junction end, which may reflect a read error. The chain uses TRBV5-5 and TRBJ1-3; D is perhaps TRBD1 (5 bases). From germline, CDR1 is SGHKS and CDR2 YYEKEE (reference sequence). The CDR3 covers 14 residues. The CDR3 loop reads CACSWGEFSGTIYF. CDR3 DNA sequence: TGTGCCTGCAGCTGGGGGGAATTTTCGGGTACCATATATTTT.

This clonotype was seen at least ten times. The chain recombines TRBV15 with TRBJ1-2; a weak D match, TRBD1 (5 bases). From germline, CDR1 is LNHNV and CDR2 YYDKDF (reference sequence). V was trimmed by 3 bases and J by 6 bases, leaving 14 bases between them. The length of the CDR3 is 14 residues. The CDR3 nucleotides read TGTGCCACCAGCAGCCCCTGGGGGGGAAATGGCTACACCTTC. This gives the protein CATSSPWGGNGYTF.

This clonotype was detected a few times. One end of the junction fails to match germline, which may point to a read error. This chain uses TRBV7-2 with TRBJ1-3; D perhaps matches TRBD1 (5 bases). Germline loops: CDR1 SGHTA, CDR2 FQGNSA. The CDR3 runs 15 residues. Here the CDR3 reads CASSLAGTAGNTICF. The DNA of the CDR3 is TGTGCCAGTAGCTTAGCGGGGACTGCTGGAAACACCATATGTTTT. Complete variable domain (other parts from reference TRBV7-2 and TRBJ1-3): GAGVSQSPSNKVTEKGKDVELRCDPISGHTALYWYRQSLGQGLEFLIYFQGNSAPDKSGLPSDRFSAERTGGSVSTLTIQRTQQEDSAVYLCASSLAGTAGNTICFGEGSWLTVV.

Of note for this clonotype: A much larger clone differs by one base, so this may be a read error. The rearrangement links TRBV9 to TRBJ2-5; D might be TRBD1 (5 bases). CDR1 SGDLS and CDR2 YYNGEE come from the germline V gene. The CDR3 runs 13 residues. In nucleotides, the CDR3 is TGTGCCAGCAGCGTATCAGGGTACGAGACCCATTACTTC. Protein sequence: CASSVSGYETHYF.

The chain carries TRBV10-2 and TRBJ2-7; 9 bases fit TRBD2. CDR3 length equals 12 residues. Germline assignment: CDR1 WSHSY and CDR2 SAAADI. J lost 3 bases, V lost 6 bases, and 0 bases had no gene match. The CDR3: CASRLAGYEQYF. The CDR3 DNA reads TGCGCCAGCAGACTAGCGGGCTACGAGCAGTACTTC.

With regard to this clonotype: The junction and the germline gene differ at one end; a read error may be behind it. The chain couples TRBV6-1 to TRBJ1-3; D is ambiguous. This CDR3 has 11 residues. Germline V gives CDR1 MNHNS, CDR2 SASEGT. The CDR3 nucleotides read TGTGCCAGCGCAGCCGGAAACACCATGTATTTT. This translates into CASAAGNTMYF.

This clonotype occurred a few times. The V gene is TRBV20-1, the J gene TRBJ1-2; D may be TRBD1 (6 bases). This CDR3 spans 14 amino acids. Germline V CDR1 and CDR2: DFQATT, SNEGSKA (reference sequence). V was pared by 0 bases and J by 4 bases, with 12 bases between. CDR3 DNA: TGCAGTGCTAGAGATGGGGGGGCAGGCTATGGCTACACCTTC. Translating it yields CSARDGGAGYGYTF.

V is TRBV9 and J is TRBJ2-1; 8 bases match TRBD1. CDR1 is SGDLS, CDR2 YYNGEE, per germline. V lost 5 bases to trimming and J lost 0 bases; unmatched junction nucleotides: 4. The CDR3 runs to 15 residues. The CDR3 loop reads CASSRDRSSYNEQFF. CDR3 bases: TGTGCCAGCAGTCGGGACAGGAGCTCCTACAATGAGCAGTTCTTC. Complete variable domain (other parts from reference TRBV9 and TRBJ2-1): DSGVTQTPKHLITATGQRVTLRCSPRSGDLSVYWYQQSLDQGLQFLIQYYNGEERAKGNILERFSAQQFPDLHSELNLSSLELGDSALYFCASSRDRSSYNEQFFGPGTRLTVL.

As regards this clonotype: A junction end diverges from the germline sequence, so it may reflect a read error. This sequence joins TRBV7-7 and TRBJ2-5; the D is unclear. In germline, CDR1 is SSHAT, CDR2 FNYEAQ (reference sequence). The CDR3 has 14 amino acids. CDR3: CASSPRPEQETQYF. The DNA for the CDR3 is TGTGCTAGCAGCCCCCGACCAGAGCAAGAGACCCAGTACTTC.

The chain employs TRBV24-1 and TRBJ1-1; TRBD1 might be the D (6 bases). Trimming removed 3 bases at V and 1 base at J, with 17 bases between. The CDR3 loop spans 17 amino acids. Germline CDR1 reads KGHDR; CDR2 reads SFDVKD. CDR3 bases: TGTGCCACCAGTGATCTAAGGACAGAAAAAACGAACACTGAAGCTTTCTTT. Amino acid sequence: CATSDLRTEKTNTEAFF.